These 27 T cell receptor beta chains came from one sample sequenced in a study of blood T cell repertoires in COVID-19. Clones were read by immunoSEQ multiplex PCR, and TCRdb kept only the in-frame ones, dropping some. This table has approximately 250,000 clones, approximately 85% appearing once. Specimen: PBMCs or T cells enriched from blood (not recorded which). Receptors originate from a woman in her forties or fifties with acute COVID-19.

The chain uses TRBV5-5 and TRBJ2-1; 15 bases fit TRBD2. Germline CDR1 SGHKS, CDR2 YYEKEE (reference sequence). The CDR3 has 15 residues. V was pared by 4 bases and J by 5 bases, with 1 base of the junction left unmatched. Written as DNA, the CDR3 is TGTGCCAGCAGCCGGACTAGCGGGGGGGACAATGAGCAGTTCTTC. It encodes CASSRTSGGDNEQFF.

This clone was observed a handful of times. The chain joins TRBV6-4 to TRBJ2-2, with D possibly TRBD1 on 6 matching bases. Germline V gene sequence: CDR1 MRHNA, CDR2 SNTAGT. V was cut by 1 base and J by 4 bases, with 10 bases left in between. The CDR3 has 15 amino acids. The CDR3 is CASSDFGRGTGELFF. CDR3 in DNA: TGTGCCAGCAGTGACTTTGGCAGGGGCACCGGGGAGCTGTTTTTT.

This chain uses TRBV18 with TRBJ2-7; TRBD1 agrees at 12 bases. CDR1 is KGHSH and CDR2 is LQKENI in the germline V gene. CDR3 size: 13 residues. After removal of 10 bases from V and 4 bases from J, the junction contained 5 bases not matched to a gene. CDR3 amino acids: CATSGQGAYEQYF. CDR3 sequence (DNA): TGTGCCACCTCGGGACAGGGGGCTTACGAGCAGTACTTC.

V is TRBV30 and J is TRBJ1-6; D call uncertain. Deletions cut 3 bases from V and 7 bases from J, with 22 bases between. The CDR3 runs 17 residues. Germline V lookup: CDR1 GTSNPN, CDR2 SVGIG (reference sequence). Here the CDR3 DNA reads TGTGCCTGGAGCGATTCGAGCAGTCGATGGGCAAATTCACCCCTCCACTTT. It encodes CAWSDSSSRWANSPLHF.

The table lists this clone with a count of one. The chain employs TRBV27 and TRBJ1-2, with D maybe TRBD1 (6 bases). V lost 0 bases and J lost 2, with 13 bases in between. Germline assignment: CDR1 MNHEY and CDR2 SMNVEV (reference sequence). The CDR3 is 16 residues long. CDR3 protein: CASSLSTRGHNYGYTF. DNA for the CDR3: TGTGCCAGCAGTTTATCAACCAGGGGACACAACTATGGCTACACCTTC.

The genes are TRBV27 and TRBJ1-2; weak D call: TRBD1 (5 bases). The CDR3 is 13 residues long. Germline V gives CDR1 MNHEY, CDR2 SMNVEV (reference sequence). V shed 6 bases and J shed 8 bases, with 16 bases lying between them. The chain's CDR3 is CASSPTGGRGYTF. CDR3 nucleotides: TGTGCCAGCAGCCCAACGGGGGGAAGAGGCTACACCTTC.

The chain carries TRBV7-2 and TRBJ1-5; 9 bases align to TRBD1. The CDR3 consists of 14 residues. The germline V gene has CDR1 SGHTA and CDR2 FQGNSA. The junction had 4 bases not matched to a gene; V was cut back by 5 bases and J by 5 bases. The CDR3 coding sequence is TGTGCCAGCAGCCGGGGGGACAGGGATCAGCCCCAGCATTTT. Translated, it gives CASSRGDRDQPQHF.

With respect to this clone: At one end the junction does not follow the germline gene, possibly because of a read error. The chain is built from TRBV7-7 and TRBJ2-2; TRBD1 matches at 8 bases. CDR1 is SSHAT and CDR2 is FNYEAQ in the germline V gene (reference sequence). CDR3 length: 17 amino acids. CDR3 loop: CASSLALGQGASGELFF. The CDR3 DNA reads TGTGCTAGCAGCTTAGCTCTCGGGCAGGGGGCGTCCGGGGAGCTGTTTTTT. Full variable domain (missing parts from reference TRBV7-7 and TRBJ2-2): GAGVSQSPRYKVTKRGQDVTLRCDPISSHATLYWYQQALGQGPEFLTYFNYEAQPDKSGLPSDRFSAERPEGSISTLTIQRTEQRDSAMYRCASSLALGQGASGELFFGEGSRLTVL.

The CDR3: CASSLAGVRGANVLTF. The DNA for the CDR3 is TGTGCCAGCAGCTTGGCCGGGGTGCGCGGGGCCAACGTCCTGACTTTC. The V gene is TRBV5-4, the J gene TRBJ2-6; possibly TRBD2 for D (5 bases). The germline V gene has CDR1 SGHNT and CDR2 YYREEE (reference sequence). This CDR3 region has 16 residues. V lost 0 bases, J lost 4 bases, and 11 bases lay in between.

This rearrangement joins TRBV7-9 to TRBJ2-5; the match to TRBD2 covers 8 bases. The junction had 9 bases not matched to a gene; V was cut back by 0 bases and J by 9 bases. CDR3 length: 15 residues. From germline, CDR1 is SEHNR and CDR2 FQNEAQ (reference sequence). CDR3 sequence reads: CASSLAGTSGRAQYF. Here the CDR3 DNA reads TGTGCCAGCAGCTTAGCGGGGACTAGTGGGAGAGCCCAGTACTTC.

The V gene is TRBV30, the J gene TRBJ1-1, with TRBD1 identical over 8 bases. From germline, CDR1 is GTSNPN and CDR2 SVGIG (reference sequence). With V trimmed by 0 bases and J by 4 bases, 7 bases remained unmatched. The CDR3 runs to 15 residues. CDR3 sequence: CAWSVQGQGRTEAFF. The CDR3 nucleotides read TGTGCCTGGAGTGTACAAGGACAGGGTCGCACTGAAGCTTTCTTT.

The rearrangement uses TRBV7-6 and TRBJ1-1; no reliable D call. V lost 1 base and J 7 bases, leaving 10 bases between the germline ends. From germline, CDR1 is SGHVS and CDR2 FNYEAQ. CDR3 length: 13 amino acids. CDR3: CASSLGLSSEAFF. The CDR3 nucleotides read TGTGCCAGCAGCTTAGGTTTGTCGAGTGAAGCTTTCTTT.

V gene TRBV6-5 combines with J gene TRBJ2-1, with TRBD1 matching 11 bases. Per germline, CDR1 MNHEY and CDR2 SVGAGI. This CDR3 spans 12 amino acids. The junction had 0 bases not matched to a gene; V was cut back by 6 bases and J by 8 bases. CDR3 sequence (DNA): TGTGCCAGCAGGGGACAGGGGGATGAGCAGTTCTTC. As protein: CASRGQGDEQFF.

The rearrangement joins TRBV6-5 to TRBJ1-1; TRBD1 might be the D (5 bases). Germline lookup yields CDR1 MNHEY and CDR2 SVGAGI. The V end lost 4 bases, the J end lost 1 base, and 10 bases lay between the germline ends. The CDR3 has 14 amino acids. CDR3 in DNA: TGTGCCAGCAGTTCCGGGGGACGGAACACTGAAGCTTTCTTT. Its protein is CASSSGGRNTEAFF.

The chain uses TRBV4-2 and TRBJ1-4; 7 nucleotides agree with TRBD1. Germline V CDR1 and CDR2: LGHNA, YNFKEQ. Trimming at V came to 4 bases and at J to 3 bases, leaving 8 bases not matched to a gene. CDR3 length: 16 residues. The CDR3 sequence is CASSPRQGSANEKLFF. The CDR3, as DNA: TGTGCCAGCAGCCCTCGACAGGGTTCGGCTAATGAAAAACTGTTTTTT.

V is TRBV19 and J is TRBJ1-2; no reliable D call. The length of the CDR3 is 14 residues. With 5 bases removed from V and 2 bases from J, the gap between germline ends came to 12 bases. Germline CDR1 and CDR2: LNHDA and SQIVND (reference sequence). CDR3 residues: CASSPQHTNYGYTF. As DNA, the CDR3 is TGTGCCAGTAGTCCACAGCATACAAACTATGGCTACACCTTC.

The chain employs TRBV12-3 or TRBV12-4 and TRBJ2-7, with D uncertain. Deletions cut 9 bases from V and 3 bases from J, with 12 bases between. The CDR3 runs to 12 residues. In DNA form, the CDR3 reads TGTGCCAGTCCCGTAGTGGTCTACGAGCAGTACTTC. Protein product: CASPVVVYEQYF.

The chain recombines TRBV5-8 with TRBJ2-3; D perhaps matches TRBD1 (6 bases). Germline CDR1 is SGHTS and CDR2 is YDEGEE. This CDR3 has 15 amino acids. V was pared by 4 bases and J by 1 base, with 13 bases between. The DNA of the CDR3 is TGTGCCAGCAGCCCCAGGACAGCGGGCACAGATACGCAGTATTTT. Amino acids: CASSPRTAGTDTQYF.

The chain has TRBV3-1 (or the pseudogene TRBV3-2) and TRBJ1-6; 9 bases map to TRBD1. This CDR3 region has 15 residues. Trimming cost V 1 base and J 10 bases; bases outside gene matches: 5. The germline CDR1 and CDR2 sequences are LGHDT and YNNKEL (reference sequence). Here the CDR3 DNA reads TGTGCCAGCAGCCAAGCGGGACAGGGCGGCTCACCCCTCCACTTT. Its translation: CASSQAGQGGSPLHF.

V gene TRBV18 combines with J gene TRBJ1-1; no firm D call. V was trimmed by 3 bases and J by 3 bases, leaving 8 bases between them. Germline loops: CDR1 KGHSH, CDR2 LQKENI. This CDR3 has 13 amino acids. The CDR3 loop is CASSPTTDTEAFF. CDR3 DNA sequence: TGTGCCAGCTCACCTACCACGGACACTGAAGCTTTCTTT.

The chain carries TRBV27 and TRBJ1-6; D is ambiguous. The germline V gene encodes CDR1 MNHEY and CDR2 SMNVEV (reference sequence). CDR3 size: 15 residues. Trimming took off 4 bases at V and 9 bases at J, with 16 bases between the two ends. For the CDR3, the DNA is TGTGCCAGCAGTTCGTATGAGGGAGTCACTTCACCCCTCCACTTT. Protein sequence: CASSSYEGVTSPLHF.

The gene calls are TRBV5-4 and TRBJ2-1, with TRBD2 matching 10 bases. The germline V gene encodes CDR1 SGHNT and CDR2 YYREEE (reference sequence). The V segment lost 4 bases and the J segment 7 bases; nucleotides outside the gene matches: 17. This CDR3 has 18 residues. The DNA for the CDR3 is TGTGCCAGCAGCGGGACCCAGGGGGGACTAGCGAACTCTAATGAGCAGTTCTTC. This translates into CASSGTQGGLANSNEQFF.

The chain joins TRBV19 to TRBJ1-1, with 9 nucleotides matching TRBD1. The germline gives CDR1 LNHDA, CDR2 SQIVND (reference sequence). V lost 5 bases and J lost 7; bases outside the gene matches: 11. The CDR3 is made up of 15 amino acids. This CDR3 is CASSSWTGDRDEAFF. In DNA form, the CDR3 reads TGTGCCAGTAGTTCCTGGACAGGGGATCGAGATGAAGCTTTCTTT.

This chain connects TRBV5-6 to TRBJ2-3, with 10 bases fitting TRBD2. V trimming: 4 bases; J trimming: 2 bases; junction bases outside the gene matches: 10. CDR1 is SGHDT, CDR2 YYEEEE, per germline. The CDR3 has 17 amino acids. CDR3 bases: TGTGCCAGCAGCCCACTCCTAGCGGGGGCCCTCACAGATACGCAGTATTTT. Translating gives CASSPLLAGALTDTQYF. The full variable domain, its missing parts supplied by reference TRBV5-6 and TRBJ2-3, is DAGVTQSPTHLIKTRGQQVTLRCSPKSGHDTVSWYQQALGQGPQFIFQYYEEEERQRGNFPDRFSGHQFPNYSSELNVNALLLGDSALYLCASSPLLAGALTDTQYFGPGTRLTVL.

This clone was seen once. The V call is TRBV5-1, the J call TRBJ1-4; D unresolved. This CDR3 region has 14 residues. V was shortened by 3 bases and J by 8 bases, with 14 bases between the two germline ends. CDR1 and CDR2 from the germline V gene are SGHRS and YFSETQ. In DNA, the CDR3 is TGCGCCAGCAGCTCCCGAGAGGGAGGGGAAAAACTGTTTTTT. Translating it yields CASSSREGGEKLFF.

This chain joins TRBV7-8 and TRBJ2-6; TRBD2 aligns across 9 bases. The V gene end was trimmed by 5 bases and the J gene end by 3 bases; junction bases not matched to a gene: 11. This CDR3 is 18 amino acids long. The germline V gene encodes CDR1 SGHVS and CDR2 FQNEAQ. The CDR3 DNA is TGTGCCAGCAGCCTCCTTATGGCGGGGGGGCGTGGGGCCAACGTCCTGACTTTC. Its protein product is CASSLLMAGGRGANVLTF.

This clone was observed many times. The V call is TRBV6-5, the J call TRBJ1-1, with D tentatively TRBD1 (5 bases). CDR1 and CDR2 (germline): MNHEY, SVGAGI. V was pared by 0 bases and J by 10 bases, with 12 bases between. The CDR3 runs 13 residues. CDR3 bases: TGTGCCAGCAGTTACTCGGGAGGGCAGGGAGCTTTCTTT. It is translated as CASSYSGGQGAFF.